The 8 T cell receptor beta chains presented below share a single source sample, sequenced in a study of cytomegalovirus exposure and HLA in healthy donors. The PCR made use of 60 Vbeta and 13 Jbeta primers. Libraries were prepared by immunoSEQ multiplex PCR; TCRdb keeps only in-frame clonotypes and omits some of them. Of 100,000 to 150,000 clones listed, roughly three fifths are singletons. Sequencing used PBMCs. The receptors here all came from a man younger than 35 in good health and CMV-seronegative.

The rearrangement links TRBV5-1 to TRBJ1-2; tentatively, D is TRBD1 (6 bases). CDR1 and CDR2 (germline): SGHRS, YFSETQ. The CDR3 contains 13 residues. V shed 5 bases and J shed 2 bases, with 10 bases lying between them. CDR3: CASSPGQNYGYTF. The DNA for the CDR3 is TGCGCCAGCAGTCCCGGACAGAACTATGGCTACACCTTC.

This chain joins TRBV5-4 and TRBJ1-1; 9 bases align to TRBD1. This CDR3 has 14 residues. Germline CDR1 reads SGHNT; CDR2 reads YYREEE (reference sequence). Unmatched junction bases numbered 13, after V lost 2 bases and J lost 14 bases. As DNA, the CDR3 is TGTGCCAGCAGCTTCTCGGGACGGGACAGGGAACAGTTCTTT. Encoded protein: CASSFSGRDREQFF. The whole variable domain, filled in from reference TRBV5-4 and TRBJ1-1, reads ETGVTQSPTHLIKTRGQQVTLRCSSQSGHNTVSWYQQALGQGPQFIFQYYREEENGRGNFPPRFSGLQFPNYSSELNVNALELDDSALYLCASSFSGRDREQFFGQGTRLTVV.

This chain joins TRBV5-1 and TRBJ2-2, with D hard to call. The CDR3 spans 11 residues. Trimming removed 6 bases at V and 7 bases at J, with 7 bases between. The germline V gene encodes CDR1 SGHRS and CDR2 YFSETQ. CDR3 nucleotides: TGCGCCAGCATAAGCCGCGGGGAGCTGTTTTTT. Translating gives CASISRGELFF. The entire variable domain, with the rest obtained from reference TRBV5-1 and TRBJ2-2, is as follows: KAGVTQTPRYLIKTRGQQVTLSCSPISGHRSVSWYQQTPGQGLQFLFEYFSETQRNKGNFPGRFSGRQFSNSRSEMNVSTLELGDSALYLCASISRGELFFGEGSRLTVL.

About this clone itself: The sample has other DNA sequences that encode this CDR3 too. This chain joins TRBV11-2 and TRBJ1-1; possible D gene TRBD1, 5 bases. The CDR3 covers 13 residues. V lost 3 bases to trimming and J lost 1 base, with 6 bases between them. Germline CDR1 and CDR2: SGHAT and FQNNGV. In DNA form, the CDR3 reads TGTGCCAGCAGCTTGACAGAGAACACTGAAGCTTTCTTT. Translated: CASSLTENTEAFF.

This clone was found a few times. V usage is TRBV7-9 and J usage is TRBJ1-4; 10 bases agree with TRBD1. Germline lookup yields CDR1 SEHNR and CDR2 FQNEAQ (reference sequence). This CDR3 has 14 residues. J gave up 5 bases and V 7 bases, and 4 bases lay outside the gene matches. The CDR3 loop is CASMPGQGNEKLFF. The CDR3 nucleotides are TGTGCCAGCATGCCGGGACAGGGGAATGAAAAACTGTTTTTT.

A few counts support this clone. Mismatch with germline at one junction end may stem from a read error. This sequence joins TRBV30 and TRBJ2-7, with a possible D match to TRBD1 (5 bases). Germline V gene sequence: CDR1 GTSNPN, CDR2 SVGIG (reference sequence). CDR3 length equals 11 residues. CDR3 in amino acids: CAWGQQGTIIF. Written as DNA, the CDR3 is TGTGCCTGGGGGCAGCAGGGCACGATAATATTC.

The chain uses TRBV13 and TRBJ1-1; the match to TRBD1 covers 9 bases. Trimming removed 5 bases from V and 6 bases from J; junction bases left unmatched: 7. The length of the CDR3 is 14 residues. The V gene's germline CDR1 is PRHDT and CDR2 FYEKMQ (reference sequence). CDR3 sequence (DNA): TGTGCCAGCAGCAACGTGGGACAGGGTTCTGAAGCTTTCTTT. This codes for CASSNVGQGSEAFF.

This clone was observed a handful of times. J is TRBJ1-1 and V is TRBV4-1; 10 bases are a match to TRBD1. Trimming removed 3 bases from V and 0 bases from J; junction bases left unmatched: 4. The CDR3 consists of 16 residues. The germline V gene has CDR1 MGHRA and CDR2 YSYEKL. The CDR3 region is CASSQGTGALNTEAFF. The CDR3 DNA reads as TGCGCCAGCAGCCAGGGGACAGGGGCTCTGAACACTGAAGCTTTCTTT.